This T cell receptor (beta chain) was identified during a study of blood T cell repertoires in COVID-19. Whole-study context: Specimens from acute and convalescent COVID-19 originated in the United States, Italy and Spain.

Assay: immunoSEQ multiplex PCR; the TCRdb copy retains only in-frame clones and omits some. The profile shows over 11,000 clones, 90% of them singletons. This CDR3 has 16 amino acids. J gave up 6 bases and V 2 bases, and 7 bases lay outside the gene matches. CDR1 is LGHDT, CDR2 YNNKEL, per germline (reference sequence). V and J are TRBV3-1 (or the pseudogene TRBV3-2) and TRBJ2-3, with 11 bases that match TRBD2. Material: peripheral blood. The clonotype originates from a human donor in a cohort sampled during active COVID-19. The CDR3 region is CASSQPTSGIADTQYF. The DNA for the CDR3 is TGTGCCAGCAGCCAACCGACTAGCGGGATTGCCGATACGCAGTATTTT.